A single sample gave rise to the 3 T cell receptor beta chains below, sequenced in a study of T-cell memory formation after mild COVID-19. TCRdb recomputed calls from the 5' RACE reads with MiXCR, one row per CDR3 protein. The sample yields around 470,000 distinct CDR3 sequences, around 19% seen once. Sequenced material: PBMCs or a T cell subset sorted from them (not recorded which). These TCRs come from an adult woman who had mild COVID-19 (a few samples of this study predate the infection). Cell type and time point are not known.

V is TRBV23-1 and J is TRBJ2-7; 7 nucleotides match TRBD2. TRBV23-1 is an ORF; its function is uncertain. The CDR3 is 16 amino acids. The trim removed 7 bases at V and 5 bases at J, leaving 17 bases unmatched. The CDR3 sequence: CASIPRDDSGAHEQYF. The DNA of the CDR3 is TGCGCCAGCATCCCAAGGGATGACAGCGGGGCGCACGAGCAGTACTTC.

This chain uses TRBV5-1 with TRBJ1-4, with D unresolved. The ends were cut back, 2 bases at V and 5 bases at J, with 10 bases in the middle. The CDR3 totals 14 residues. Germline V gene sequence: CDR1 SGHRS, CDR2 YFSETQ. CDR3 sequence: CASSLSNQNEKLFF. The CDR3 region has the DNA TGCGCCAGCAGCTTATCAAATCAGAATGAAAAACTGTTTTTT.

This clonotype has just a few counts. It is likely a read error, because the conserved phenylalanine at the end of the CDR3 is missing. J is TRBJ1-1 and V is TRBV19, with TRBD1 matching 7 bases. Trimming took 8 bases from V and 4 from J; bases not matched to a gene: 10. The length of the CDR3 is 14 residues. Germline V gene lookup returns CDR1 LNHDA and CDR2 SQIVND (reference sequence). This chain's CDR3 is CASFPTGLFTEAFL. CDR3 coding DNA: TGTGCCAGTTTTCCGACAGGGCTCTTCACTGAAGCTTTCCTT.